A selection of T cell receptor beta chains follows, all from one sample in a study of regulatory T cells in long-lasting Graves disease. TCRdb ran MiXCR on the multiplex PCR reads and lists one entry per CDR3 protein. The sample includes approximately 400,000 distinct CDR3 sequences, about 20% seen only once; the top ten take about 20%. The sequencing used peripheral blood mononuclear cells (PBMCs), collected when the disease was refractory, from a patient treated with antithyroid drugs. These receptors all stem from a female donor with Graves disease. Each CDR3 is given with its conserved first and last residue. Fields, in order: J gene, D gene, clone size, V gene, CDR3 DNA, CDR3 protein. The D gene is left open where the match is weak. Only part of the rows carry a size: once, few, many, or a class if the clone is expanded.

j_call: TRBJ2-7; d_call: -; clone_size: few; v_call: TRBV7-2; cdr3_nt: TGTGCCAGCAGCTTAGCTGGAGCCGGCGGCGAGCAGTACTTC; cdr3_aa: CASSLAGAGGEQYF
j_call: TRBJ1-5; d_call: -; clone_size: many; v_call: TRBV12-3/TRBV12-4; cdr3_nt: TGTGCCAGCAGAGGCGGGGGATTTGGGCCCCAGCATTTT; cdr3_aa: CASRGGGFGPQHF
j_call: TRBJ2-2; d_call: -; clone_size: -; v_call: TRBV7-3; cdr3_nt: TGTGCCAGCAGTCCAAATGGGGGCGGGGAGCTGTTTTTT; cdr3_aa: CASSPNGGGELFF
j_call: TRBJ2-7; d_call: -; clone_size: -; v_call: TRBV5-6; cdr3_nt: TGTGCCAGCAGCTTGGCCGGGGAGACCGGGTACTTC; cdr3_aa: CASSLAGETGYF
j_call: TRBJ2-7; d_call: -; clone_size: many; v_call: TRBV2; cdr3_nt: TGTGCCAGCAGTGCGGCGGCACTCGGTGACGAGCAGTACTTC; cdr3_aa: CASSAAALGDEQYF
j_call: TRBJ2-7; d_call: TRBD1; clone_size: few; v_call: TRBV12-3/TRBV12-4; cdr3_nt: TGTGCCAGCAGCTGGACAGGGGGAGGCCAAACCTACGAGCAGTACTTC; cdr3_aa: CASSWTGGGQTYEQYF
j_call: TRBJ2-5; d_call: TRBD1; clone_size: many; v_call: TRBV9; cdr3_nt: TGTGCCAGCAGCGTAGGGGACAGGGGAGAGACCCAGTACTTC; cdr3_aa: CASSVGDRGETQYF
j_call: TRBJ2-7; d_call: -; clone_size: many; v_call: TRBV4-3; cdr3_nt: TGCGCCAGCAGCCAATACCGGGACATTTCCTACGAGCAGTACTTC; cdr3_aa: CASSQYRDISYEQYF
j_call: TRBJ1-1; d_call: -; clone_size: few; v_call: TRBV6-5; cdr3_nt: TGTGCCAGCAGTTACTCAGGGTCTTTTGAAGCTTTCTTT; cdr3_aa: CASSYSGSFEAFF
j_call: TRBJ2-1; d_call: -; clone_size: -; v_call: TRBV30; cdr3_nt: TGTGCCTGGAGTGCTGCCGATGAGCAGTTCTTC; cdr3_aa: CAWSAADEQFF
j_call: TRBJ2-3; d_call: -; clone_size: few; v_call: TRBV27; cdr3_nt: TGTGCCAGCAGTCCCCTCACGGCAGGCCCTATCGGTGGCACAGATACGCAGTATTTT; cdr3_aa: CASSPLTAGPIGGTDTQYF
j_call: TRBJ2-1; d_call: -; clone_size: -; v_call: TRBV7-2; cdr3_nt: TGTGCCAGCAGCTTAGAATCGTGGAATGAGCAGTTCTTC; cdr3_aa: CASSLESWNEQFF
j_call: TRBJ2-7; d_call: TRBD1; clone_size: few; v_call: TRBV30; cdr3_nt: TGTGCCTGGATCGGGACAGCCTCCTACGAGCAGTACTTC; cdr3_aa: CAWIGTASYEQYF
j_call: TRBJ2-2; d_call: -; clone_size: -; v_call: TRBV10-3; cdr3_nt: TGTGCCATCCGGGGCACCGCTCGGGGCGGGGAGCTGTTTTTT; cdr3_aa: CAIRGTARGGELFF
j_call: TRBJ2-5; d_call: -; clone_size: -; v_call: TRBV14; cdr3_nt: TGTGCCAGCAGCCGGCTGGATGGAATGGCCCAGTACTTC; cdr3_aa: CASSRLDGMAQYF
j_call: TRBJ1-5; d_call: -; clone_size: -; v_call: TRBV20-1; cdr3_nt: TGCAGTGCTAGAGATGGAGCCGCACCTAGCAATCAGCCCCAGCATTTT; cdr3_aa: CSARDGAAPSNQPQHF
j_call: TRBJ1-3; d_call: TRBD1; clone_size: few; v_call: TRBV12-3/TRBV12-4; cdr3_nt: TGTGCCAGCAAAGTGGACAGGGAGCTTTTTGGAAACACCATATATTTT; cdr3_aa: CASKVDRELFGNTIYF
j_call: TRBJ2-5; d_call: TRBD2; clone_size: many; v_call: TRBV6-1; cdr3_nt: TGTGCCAGCAGGCCCACGGCTAGCGGGAGAAAGACCCAGTACTTC; cdr3_aa: CASRPTASGRKTQYF
j_call: TRBJ2-5; d_call: -; clone_size: many; v_call: TRBV11-2; cdr3_nt: TGTGCCAGCAGCCTTGCATGGGGCAGGGGACAAGAGATCCAGTACTTC; cdr3_aa: CASSLAWGRGQEIQYF
j_call: TRBJ2-3; d_call: TRBD2; clone_size: few; v_call: TRBV11-1; cdr3_nt: TGTGCCAGCAGCTTAAGGCGGGAGATGGCAGATACGCAGTATTTT; cdr3_aa: CASSLRREMADTQYF
j_call: TRBJ2-7; d_call: TRBD2; clone_size: -; v_call: TRBV14; cdr3_nt: TGTGCCAGCAGCCAACCCGGGAGGGCATACGAGCAGTACTTC; cdr3_aa: CASSQPGRAYEQYF
j_call: TRBJ2-7; d_call: TRBD1; clone_size: many; v_call: TRBV5-1; cdr3_nt: TGCGCCAGCAGCGAGAACAGGGGGCAACCTAACGAGCAGTACTTC; cdr3_aa: CASSENRGQPNEQYF